This TCR beta chain was recorded in a study of T cells in Graves' hyperthyroidism and ophthalmopathy. CDR3 length equals 14 residues. V dropped 4 bases and J dropped 5; count of bases not matched to a gene: 6. Germline values: CDR1 SQVTM, CDR2 ANQGSEA. Regarding the study as a whole: Most expanded thyroid clonotypes above 0.001 also appeared in blood. A model using 13 V-J features told ophthalmopathy apart from stable hyperthyroidism.

A lack of ophthalmopathy progression within 18 months defined stable Graves' hyperthyroidism. Comment on this clonotype: The antigen remains unidentified.

Authors of the study amplified TCR beta CDR3 regions from RNA transcripts. Initially, a first-round RT-PCR of the TCR CDR3 employed the HTBI primer set. TCRdb processed the multiplex PCR reads anew with MiXCR; each CDR3 protein has one entry. The sample includes some 500,000 distinct CDR3 sequences, approximately 14% of them seen just once. The receptor comes from a young woman with Graves' hyperthyroidism. V and J are TRBV29-1 and TRBJ1-1, with TRBD1 matching over 11 bases. The specimen was blood. The chain's CDR3 is CSVARGTGGTEAFF. In DNA, the CDR3 is TGCAGCGTTGCTCGAGGGACAGGGGGTACTGAAGCTTTCTTT.